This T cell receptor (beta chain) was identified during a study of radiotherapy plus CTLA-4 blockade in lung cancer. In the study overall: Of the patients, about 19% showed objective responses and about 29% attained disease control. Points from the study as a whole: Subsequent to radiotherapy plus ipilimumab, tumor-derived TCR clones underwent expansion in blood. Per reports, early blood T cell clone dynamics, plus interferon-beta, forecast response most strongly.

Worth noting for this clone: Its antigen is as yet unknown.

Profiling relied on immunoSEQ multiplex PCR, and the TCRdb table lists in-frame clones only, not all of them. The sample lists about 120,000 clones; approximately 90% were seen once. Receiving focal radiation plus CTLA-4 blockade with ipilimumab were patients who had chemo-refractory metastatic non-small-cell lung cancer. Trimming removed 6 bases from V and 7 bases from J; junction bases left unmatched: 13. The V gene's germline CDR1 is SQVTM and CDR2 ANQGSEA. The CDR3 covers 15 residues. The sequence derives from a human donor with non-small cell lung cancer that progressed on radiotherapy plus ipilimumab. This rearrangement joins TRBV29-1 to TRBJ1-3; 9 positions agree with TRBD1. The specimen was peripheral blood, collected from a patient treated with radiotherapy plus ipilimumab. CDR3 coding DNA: TGCAGCGTCGAAACCGGACAGGGGACGGGGAACACCATATATTTT. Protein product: CSVETGQGTGNTIYF.